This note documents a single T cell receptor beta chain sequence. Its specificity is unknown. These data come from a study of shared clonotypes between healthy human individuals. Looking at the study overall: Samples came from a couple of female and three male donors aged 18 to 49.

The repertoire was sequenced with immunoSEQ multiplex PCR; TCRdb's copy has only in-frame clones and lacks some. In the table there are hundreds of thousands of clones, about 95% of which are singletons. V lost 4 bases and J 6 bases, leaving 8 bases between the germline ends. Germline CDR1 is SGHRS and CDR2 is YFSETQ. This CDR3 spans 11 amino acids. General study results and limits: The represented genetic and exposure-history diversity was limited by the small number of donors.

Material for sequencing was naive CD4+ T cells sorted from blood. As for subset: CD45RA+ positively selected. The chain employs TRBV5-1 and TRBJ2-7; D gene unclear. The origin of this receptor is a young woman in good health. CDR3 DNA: TGCGCCAGCAGCCCTGGCGGCGAGCAGTACTTC. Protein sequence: CASSPGGEQYF.